Below are 15 T cell receptor beta chains sequenced from a single sample in a study of T cell repertoires in cytomegalovirus infection. TCRdb recomputed calls from the reads with MiXCR, one row per CDR3 protein. The table shows some 400,000 distinct CDR3 sequences, with about 33% occurring only once. Source material: PBMCs. The source is a human donor in good health (CMV status not recorded). Some clones in this sample may be carry-over from other donors' samples.

V gene TRBV2 combines with J gene TRBJ1-4; D possibly corresponds to TRBD1 (5 bases). The CDR3 contains 15 residues. Trimming removed 7 bases from V and 3 bases from J, with 15 bases in between. CDR1 is SNHLY, CDR2 FYNNEI, per germline. The CDR3 DNA follows: TGTGCCAGCACCGGGACTCTAGGAGCTAATGAAAAACTGTTTTTT. Protein sequence: CASTGTLGANEKLFF.

Regarding this clonotype: The junction departs from germline at one end; a sequencing error may be responsible. This rearrangement joins TRBV4-1 to TRBJ2-2; a possible D gene is TRBD2 (6 bases). Germline V lookup: CDR1 MGHRA, CDR2 YSYEKL. There are 14 residues in the CDR3. The CDR3 sequence is CASSQVGGPGELFF. The CDR3 bases are TGCGCCAGCAGCCAAGTGGGAGGCCCCGGTGAGCTGTTTTTT.

This clonotype was seen at least ten times. The CDR3: CASSSVAGGEETQYF. CDR3 nucleotide sequence: TGTGCCAGTAGTTCAGTAGCGGGGGGTGAAGAGACCCAGTACTTC. The chain joins TRBV19 to TRBJ2-5; 10 bases match TRBD2. The CDR3 extends over 15 amino acids. Germline assignment: CDR1 LNHDA and CDR2 SQIVND (reference sequence). V shed 5 bases, J shed 3 bases, and the junction held 6 bases outside the gene matches.

With respect to this clonotype: At one boundary the junction diverges from the germline segment, which might be a read error. The chain carries TRBV19 and TRBJ2-3; D remains ambiguous. The CDR3 length is 14 residues. Germline CDR1 and CDR2: LNHDA and SQIVND (reference sequence). Written as DNA, the CDR3 is TGTGACAGTAGCAAGTGGCAGAACACAGATACGCAGTATTTT. This gives the protein CDSSKWQNTDTQYF.

V and J are TRBV20-1 and TRBJ2-1; 11 nucleotides line up with TRBD2. This CDR3 region has 18 residues. Germline V lookup: CDR1 DFQATT, CDR2 SNEGSKA (reference sequence). Trimming at V came to 6 bases and at J to 0 bases, leaving 13 bases not matched to a gene. As DNA, the CDR3 is TGCAGTGCCCATCCCGCTAGCGGGGGGCCTAGCTCCTACAATGAGCAGTTCTTC. Encoded protein: CSAHPASGGPSSYNEQFF.

Comments on this clonotype: One junction end does not reproduce the germline sequence, and a read error may be involved. The chain links TRBV19 to TRBJ2-7, with 8 bases matching TRBD1. The V gene's germline CDR1 is LNHDA and CDR2 SQIVND (reference sequence). The CDR3 is made up of 15 amino acids. DNA of the CDR3: TGTGACAGTCACCCGGGACAGGCGAGCTCCTACGAGCAGTACTTC. Its translation is CDSHPGQASSYEQYF.

The rearrangement links TRBV29-1 to TRBJ2-5; D gene uncertain. The CDR3 contains 14 residues. The germline CDR1 and CDR2 sequences are SQVTM and ANQGSEA. The germline V and J ends were trimmed by 4 bases and 3 bases, with 15 bases remaining between them. The CDR3 DNA follows: TGCAGCGTTGGGTCCGTTTGGAGTAAAGAGACCCAGTACTTC. Translated, it gives CSVGSVWSKETQYF.

This clonotype was counted only a few times. The chain recombines TRBV7-8 with TRBJ1-5, with D unresolved. V was trimmed by 1 base and J by 1 base, leaving 11 bases between them. Germline V lookup: CDR1 SGHVS, CDR2 FQNEAQ. This CDR3 has 16 amino acids. The CDR3 region has the DNA TGTGCCAGCAGCTTAGGATCGACGGTGAGCAATCAGCCCCAGCATTTT. It yields the protein CASSLGSTVSNQPQHF.

This clonotype was seen only a few times. This chain joins TRBV15 and TRBJ2-1; possibly TRBD2 for D (7 bases). Trimming removed 2 bases from V and 4 bases from J, with 15 bases in between. CDR3 length: 16 residues. Per germline, CDR1 LNHNV and CDR2 YYDKDF (reference sequence). The CDR3 loop is CATSRPGAGAYNEQFF. CDR3 bases: TGTGCCACCAGCAGACCCGGGGCGGGGGCGTACAATGAGCAGTTCTTC.

Note on this clonotype: Being one base from a much bigger clone, this may be a read error. This rearrangement joins TRBV7-6 to TRBJ1-5; D uncertain. Germline CDR1 SGHVS, CDR2 FNYEAQ. The CDR3 spans 15 residues. CDR3 loop: CASSSGGSPHQPPHF. The CDR3 DNA is TGTGCCAGCAGCTCTGGTGGGAGTCCCCATCAGCCCCCGCATTTT.

This clonotype was observed a few times. CDR3 in DNA: TGTGCCAGCAGCGCCTGGACAAATTCACCCCTCCACTTT. This translates into CASSAWTNSPLHF. J is TRBJ1-6 and V is TRBV5-4; D possibly corresponds to TRBD1 (5 bases). This CDR3 has 13 residues. CDR1 SGHNT and CDR2 YYREEE come from the germline V gene (reference sequence). V was clipped by 4 bases and J by 7 bases, with 9 bases between them.

The chain recombines TRBV2 with TRBJ2-7; D not certain. The V gene's germline CDR1 is SNHLY and CDR2 FYNNEI. Trimming pared 5 bases from V and 6 bases from J, leaving 14 bases between. This CDR3 is 13 amino acids long. CDR3 in amino acids: CASSTTGGVEQYF. The CDR3 DNA sequence: TGTGCCAGCAGTACGACGGGTGGGGTCGAGCAGTACTTC.

This clonotype was seen more than once but under ten times. The rearrangement joins TRBV6-5 to TRBJ2-2; D gene unclear. There are 13 residues in the CDR3. The germline V gene has CDR1 MNHEY and CDR2 SVGAGI. The germline V and J ends were trimmed by 0 bases and 6 bases, with 5 bases remaining between them. CDR3 in amino acids: CASSYSFSGELFF. The DNA for the CDR3 is TGTGCCAGCAGTTACTCCTTTTCCGGGGAGCTGTTTTTT.

In its sample, this clonotype was seen many times. The genes are TRBV7-2 and TRBJ2-7, with TRBD1 matching 11 bases. The CDR3 totals 17 residues. Losses at the gene ends were 5 bases for V and 2 bases for J; bases not matched to a gene: 11. From germline, CDR1 is SGHTA and CDR2 FQGNSA. For the CDR3, the DNA is TGTGCCAGCAGCCCCTCCATTTGGGACAGGGGGGCCTACGAGCAGTACTTC. This gives the protein CASSPSIWDRGAYEQYF.

This chain connects TRBV7-8 to TRBJ2-2, with D unclear. Trimming left V 2 bases short and J 4 bases short, with 14 bases between. The germline gives CDR1 SGHVS, CDR2 FQNEAQ. The CDR3 totals 16 residues. This CDR3 is CASSLIWGSSTGELFF. The CDR3 nucleotides read TGTGCCAGCAGCTTAATTTGGGGTTCCAGCACCGGGGAGCTGTTTTTT.